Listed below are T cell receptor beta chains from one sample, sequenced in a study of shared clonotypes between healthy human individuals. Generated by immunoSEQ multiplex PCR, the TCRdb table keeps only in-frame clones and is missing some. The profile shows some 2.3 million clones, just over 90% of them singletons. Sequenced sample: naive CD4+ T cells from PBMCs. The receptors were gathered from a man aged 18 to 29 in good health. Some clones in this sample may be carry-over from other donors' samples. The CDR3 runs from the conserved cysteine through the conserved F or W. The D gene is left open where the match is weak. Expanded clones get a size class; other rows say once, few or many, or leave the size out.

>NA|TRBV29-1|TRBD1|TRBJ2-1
CSAPVPGQGHEQFF
TGCAGCGCTCCTGTCCCGGGACAGGGTCATGAGCAGTTCTTC
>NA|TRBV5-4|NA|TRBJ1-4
CASSLDRAGMFF
TGTGCCAGCAGCTTGGACAGGGCGGGGATGTTTTTT
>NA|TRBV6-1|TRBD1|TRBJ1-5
CASSAQPPTGDYSNQPQHF
TGTGCCAGCAGTGCCCAACCCCCGACAGGGGACTATAGCAATCAGCCCCAGCATTTT
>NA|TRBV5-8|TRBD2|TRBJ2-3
CASSSSGGTDTQYF
TGTGCCAGCAGCTCATCCGGGGGGACAGATACGCAGTATTTT
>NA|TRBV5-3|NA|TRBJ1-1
CARSLEEGNTEAFF
TGTGCCAGAAGCTTGGAGGAAGGGAACACTGAAGCTTTCTTT
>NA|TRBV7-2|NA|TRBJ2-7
CASSLGAGTHLSYEQYF
TGTGCCAGCAGCTTAGGTGCGGGAACGCACCTCTCCTACGAGCAGTACTTC
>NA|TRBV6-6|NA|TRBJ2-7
CASSYSLREIGYEQYF
TGTGCCAGCAGTTACTCCCTCCGCGAGATTGGCTACGAGCAGTACTTC
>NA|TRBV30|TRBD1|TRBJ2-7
CAWSKDRGWYF
TGTGCCTGGAGTAAGGACAGGGGCTGGTACTTC
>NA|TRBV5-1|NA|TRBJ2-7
CASSLERSSYEQYF
TGCGCCAGCAGCTTGGAAAGGAGCTCCTACGAGCAGTACTTC
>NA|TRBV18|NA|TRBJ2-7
CASSPPGLDEQYF
TGTGCCAGCTCACCACCAGGGTTGGACGAGCAGTACTTC
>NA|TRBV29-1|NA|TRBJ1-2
CSVEEQGRHGYTF
TGCAGCGTTGAAGAGCAGGGGAGACATGGCTACACCTTC
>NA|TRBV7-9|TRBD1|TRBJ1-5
CASSLWGQGPQPQHF
TGTGCCAGCAGCTTATGGGGACAGGGGCCCCAGCCCCAGCATTTT
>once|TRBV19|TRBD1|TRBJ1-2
CASSGQGEFYGYTF
TGTGCCAGTAGTGGGCAGGGGGAGTTTTATGGCTACACCTTC
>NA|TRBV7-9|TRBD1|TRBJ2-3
CASSFGTVPDTQYF
TGTGCCAGCAGCTTCGGGACAGTTCCAGATACGCAGTATTTT
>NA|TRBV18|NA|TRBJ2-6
CASSPREVISGANVLTF
TGTGCCAGCTCACCAAGGGAGGTAATTTCTGGGGCCAACGTCCTGACTTTC
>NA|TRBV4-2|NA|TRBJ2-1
CASSQEGGTAVYNEQFF
TGTGCCAGCAGCCAAGAAGGGGGGACTGCTGTATACAATGAGCAGTTCTTC
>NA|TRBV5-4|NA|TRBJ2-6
CASSFEGANVLTF
TGTGCCAGCAGCTTTGAAGGGGCCAACGTCCTGACTTTC
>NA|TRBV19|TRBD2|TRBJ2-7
CASKREGRHEQYF
TGTGCCAGTAAGCGGGAGGGCCGACACGAGCAGTACTTC
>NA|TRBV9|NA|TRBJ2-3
CASSSTPTGTHTQYF
TGTGCCAGCAGCTCAACCCCAACGGGCACGCATACGCAGTATTTT
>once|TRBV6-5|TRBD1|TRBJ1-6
CASSYQGARVGSPLHF
TGTGCCAGCAGTTACCAGGGGGCCCGGGTCGGATCACCCCTCCACTTT
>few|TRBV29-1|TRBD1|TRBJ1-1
CSVYRDRANTEAFF
TGCAGCGTGTACCGGGACAGGGCGAACACTGAAGCTTTCTTT
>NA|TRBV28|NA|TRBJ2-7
CASNSGATYEQYF
TGTGCCAGCAATAGCGGAGCTACCTACGAGCAGTACTTC
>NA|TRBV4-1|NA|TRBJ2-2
CASSQGPDTGELFF
TGCGCCAGCAGCCAAGGACCTGACACCGGGGAGCTGTTTTTT
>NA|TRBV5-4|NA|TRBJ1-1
CASSVGGKGGTEAFF
TGTGCCAGCAGCGTTGGAGGGAAGGGGGGCACTGAAGCTTTCTTT